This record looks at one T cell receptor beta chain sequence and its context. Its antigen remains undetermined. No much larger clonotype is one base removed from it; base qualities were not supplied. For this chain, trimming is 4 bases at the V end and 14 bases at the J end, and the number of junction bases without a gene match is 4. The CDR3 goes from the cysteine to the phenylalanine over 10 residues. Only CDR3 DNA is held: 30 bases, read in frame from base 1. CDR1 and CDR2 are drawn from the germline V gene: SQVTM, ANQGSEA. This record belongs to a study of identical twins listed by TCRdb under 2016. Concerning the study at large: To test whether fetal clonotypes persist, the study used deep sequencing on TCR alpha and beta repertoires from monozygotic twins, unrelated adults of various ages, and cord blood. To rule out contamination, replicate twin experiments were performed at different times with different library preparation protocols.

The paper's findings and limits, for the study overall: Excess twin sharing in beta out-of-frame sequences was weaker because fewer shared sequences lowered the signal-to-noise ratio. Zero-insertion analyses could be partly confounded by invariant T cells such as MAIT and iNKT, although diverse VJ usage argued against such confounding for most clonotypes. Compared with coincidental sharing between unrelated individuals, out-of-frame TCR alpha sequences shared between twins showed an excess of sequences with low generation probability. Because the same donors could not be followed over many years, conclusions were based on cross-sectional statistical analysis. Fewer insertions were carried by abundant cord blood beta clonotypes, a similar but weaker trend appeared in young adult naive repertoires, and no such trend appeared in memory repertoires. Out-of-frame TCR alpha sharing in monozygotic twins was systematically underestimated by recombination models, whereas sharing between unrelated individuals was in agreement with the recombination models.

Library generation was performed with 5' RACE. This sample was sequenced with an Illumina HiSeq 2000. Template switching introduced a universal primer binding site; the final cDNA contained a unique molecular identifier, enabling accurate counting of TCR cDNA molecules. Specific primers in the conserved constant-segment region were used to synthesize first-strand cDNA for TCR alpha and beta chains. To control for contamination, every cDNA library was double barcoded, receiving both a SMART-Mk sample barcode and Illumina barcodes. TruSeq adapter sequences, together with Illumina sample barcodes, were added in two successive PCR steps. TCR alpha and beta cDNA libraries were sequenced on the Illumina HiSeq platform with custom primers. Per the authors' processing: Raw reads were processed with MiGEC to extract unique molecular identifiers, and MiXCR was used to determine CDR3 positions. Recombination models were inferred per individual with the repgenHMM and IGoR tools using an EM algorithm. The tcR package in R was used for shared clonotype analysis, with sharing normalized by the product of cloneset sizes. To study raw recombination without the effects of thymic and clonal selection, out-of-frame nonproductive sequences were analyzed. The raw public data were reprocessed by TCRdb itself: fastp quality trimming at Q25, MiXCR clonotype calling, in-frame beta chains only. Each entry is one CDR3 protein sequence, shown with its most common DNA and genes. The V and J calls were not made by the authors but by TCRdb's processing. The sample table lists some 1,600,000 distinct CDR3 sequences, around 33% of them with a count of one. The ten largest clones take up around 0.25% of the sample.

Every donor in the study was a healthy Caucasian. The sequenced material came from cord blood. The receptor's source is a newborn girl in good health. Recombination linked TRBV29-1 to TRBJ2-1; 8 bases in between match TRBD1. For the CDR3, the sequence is CSVVTDREFF. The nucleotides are TGCAGCGTTGTAACGGACAGGGAGTTCTTC.